The text below deals with one T cell receptor beta chain. The antigen is not known. This CDR3 region has 15 residues. The V segment lost 2 bases and the J segment 7 bases; nucleotides outside the gene matches: 11. CDR1 and CDR2 from the germline V gene are SGHRS and YFSETQ. This specimen belongs to a study of cytomegalovirus exposure and HLA in healthy donors. As for the study in general: Early on, a data release was issued that held some 85 million unique TCRs from HLA-typed donors. Broader study findings: Apparent HLA restriction characterized most CMV-associated TCR beta chains in a later analysis.

Primers included in the PCR were 60 Vbeta and 13 Jbeta primers. The assay was immunoSEQ multiplex PCR, and TCRdb's table has in-frame clones only and misses some. The sample has around 88,000 clones, under 80% seen once. The sequenced sample was PBMCs. The V gene is TRBV5-1, the J gene TRBJ2-7; 8 bases align to TRBD1. This clonotype originated in a man over 45 in good health and CMV-seropositive. DNA of the CDR3: TGCGCCAGCAGCTTCACGAGGACAGGGTATGGGGAGCAGTACTTC. Encoded protein: CASSFTRTGYGEQYF. Filled out from reference TRBV5-1 and TRBJ2-7, the complete variable domain reads KAGVTQTPRYLIKTRGQQVTLSCSPISGHRSVSWYQQTPGQGLQFLFEYFSETQRNKGNFPGRFSGRQFSNSRSEMNVSTLELGDSALYLCASSFTRTGYGEQYFGPGTRLTVT.